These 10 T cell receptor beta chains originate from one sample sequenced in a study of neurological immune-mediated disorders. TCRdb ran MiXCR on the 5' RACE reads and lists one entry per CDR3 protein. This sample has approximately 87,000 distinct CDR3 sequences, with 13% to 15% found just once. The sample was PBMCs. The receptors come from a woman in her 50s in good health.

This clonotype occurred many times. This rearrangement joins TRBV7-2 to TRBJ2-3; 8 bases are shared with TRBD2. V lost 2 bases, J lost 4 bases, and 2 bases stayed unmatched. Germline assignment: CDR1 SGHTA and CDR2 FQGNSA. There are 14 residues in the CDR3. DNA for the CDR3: TGTGCCAGCAGCTTATTACTAGCGGCAGATACGCAGTATTTT. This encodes CASSLLLAADTQYF.

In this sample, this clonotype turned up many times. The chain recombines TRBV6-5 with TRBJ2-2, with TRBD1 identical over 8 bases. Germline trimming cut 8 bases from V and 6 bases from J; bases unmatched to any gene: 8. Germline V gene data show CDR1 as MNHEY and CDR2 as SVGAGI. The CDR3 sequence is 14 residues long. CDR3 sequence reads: CASQDQGAPGELFF. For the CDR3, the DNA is TGTGCCAGCCAAGATCAGGGGGCCCCCGGGGAGCTGTTTTTT.

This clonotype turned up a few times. CDR3 coding DNA: TGTGCCAGCAGCTTAGTCGCCTATGCCGGGACGAACACTGAAGCTTTCTTT. Translating it yields CASSLVAYAGTNTEAFF. V and J are TRBV7-9 and TRBJ1-1; maybe TRBD1 (5 bases). Germline CDR1 SEHNR, CDR2 FQNEAQ (reference sequence). This CDR3 has 17 residues. Deletions cut 1 base from V and 1 base from J, with 16 bases between. The full variable domain, completed using reference TRBV7-9 and TRBJ1-1, is DTGVSQNPRHKITKRGQNVTFRCDPISEHNRLYWYRQTLGQGPEFLTYFQNEAQLEKSRLLSDRFSAERPKGSFSTLEIQRTEQGDSAMYLCASSLVAYAGTNTEAFFGQGTRLTVV.

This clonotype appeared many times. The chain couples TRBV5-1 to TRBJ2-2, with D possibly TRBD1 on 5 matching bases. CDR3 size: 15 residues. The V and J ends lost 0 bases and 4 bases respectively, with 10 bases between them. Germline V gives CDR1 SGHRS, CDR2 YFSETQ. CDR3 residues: CASSLGGARTGELFF. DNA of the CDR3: TGCGCCAGCAGCTTGGGTGGGGCCCGCACCGGGGAGCTGTTTTTT.

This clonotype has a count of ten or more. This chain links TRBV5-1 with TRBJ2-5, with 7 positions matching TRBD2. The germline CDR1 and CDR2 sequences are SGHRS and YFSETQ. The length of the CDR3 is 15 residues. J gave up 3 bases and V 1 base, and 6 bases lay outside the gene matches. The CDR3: CASSLMTGREETQYF. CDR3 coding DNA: TGCGCCAGCAGCTTGATGACGGGGAGGGAAGAGACCCAGTACTTC.

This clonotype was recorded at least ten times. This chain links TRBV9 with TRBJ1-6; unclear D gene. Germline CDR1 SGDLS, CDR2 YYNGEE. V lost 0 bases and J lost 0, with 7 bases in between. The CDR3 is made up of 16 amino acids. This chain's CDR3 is CASSVDGLSYNSPLHF. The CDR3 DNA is TGTGCCAGCAGCGTAGATGGTCTCTCCTATAATTCACCCCTCCACTTT.

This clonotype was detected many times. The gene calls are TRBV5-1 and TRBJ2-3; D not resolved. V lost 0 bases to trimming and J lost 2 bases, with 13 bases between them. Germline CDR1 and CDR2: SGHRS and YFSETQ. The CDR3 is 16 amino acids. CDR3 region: CASSLVVGSVTDTQYF. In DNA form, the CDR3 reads TGCGCCAGCAGCTTGGTTGTGGGTTCAGTCACAGATACGCAGTATTTT.

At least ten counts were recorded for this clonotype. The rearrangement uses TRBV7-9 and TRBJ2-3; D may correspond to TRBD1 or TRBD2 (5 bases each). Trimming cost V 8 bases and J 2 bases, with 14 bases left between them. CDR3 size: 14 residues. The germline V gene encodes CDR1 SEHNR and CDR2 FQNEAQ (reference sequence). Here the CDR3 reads CASGRGDFTDTQYF. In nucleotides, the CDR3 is TGTGCCAGCGGCCGAGGGGATTTCACAGATACGCAGTATTTT.

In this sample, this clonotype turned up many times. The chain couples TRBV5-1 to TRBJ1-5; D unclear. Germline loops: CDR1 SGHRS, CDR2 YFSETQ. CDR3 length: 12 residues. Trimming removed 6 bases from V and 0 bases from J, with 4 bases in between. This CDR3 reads CASTHSNQPQHF. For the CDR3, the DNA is TGCGCCAGCACCCATAGCAATCAGCCCCAGCATTTT.

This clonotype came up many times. The CDR3 protein is CASSEPLAGPTDTQYF. CDR3 coding DNA: TGTGCCAGCAGTGAACCGCTAGCGGGGCCCACAGATACGCAGTATTTT. This chain connects TRBV6-1 to TRBJ2-3; 9 positions match TRBD2. The CDR3 extends over 16 amino acids. V was clipped by 2 bases and J by 2 bases; unmatched bases: 5. Looked up from germline, CDR1 is MNHNS and CDR2 is SASEGT.